These 18 T cell receptor beta chains were all obtained from the same sample, sequenced in a study of T cell responses to AZD1222 COVID-19 vaccine. Only in-frame clones appear in the TCRdb table, and some are missing; sequencing was by immunoSEQ multiplex PCR. The sample lists about 140,000 clones, 80% to 95% occurring once. Sequences were derived from peripheral blood, sampled on day 0 of AZD1222 vaccination. These TCRs come from an adult in good health.

The J gene is TRBJ1-1, the V gene TRBV9; a possible D gene is TRBD1 (5 bases). This CDR3 is built from 16 residues. Germline V lookup: CDR1 SGDLS, CDR2 YYNGEE. V lost 0 bases, J lost 1 base, and 13 bases lay in between. The DNA of the CDR3 is TGTGCCAGCAGCGTAGGGGCGGGACGGGCGAACACTGAAGCTTTCTTT. Protein sequence: CASSVGAGRANTEAFF.

This chain's CDR3 is CASSFLGDSYNEQFF. The DNA of the CDR3 is TGTGCCAGCAGTTTCTTAGGGGACAGTTACAATGAGCAGTTCTTC. The chain links TRBV27 to TRBJ2-1; 7 bases are a match to TRBD1. The V gene's germline CDR1 is MNHEY and CDR2 SMNVEV (reference sequence). V lost 3 bases and J lost 4; bases outside the gene matches: 6. This CDR3 is built from 15 residues.

The chain joins TRBV2 to TRBJ2-1; possibly TRBD2 for D (5 bases). CDR1 and CDR2 (germline): SNHLY, FYNNEI. The CDR3 covers 16 residues. The ends were cut back, 2 bases at V and 5 bases at J, with 16 bases in the middle. Here the CDR3 reads CASSESGSPPHNEQFF. The CDR3 DNA is TGTGCCAGCAGTGAAAGTGGGAGCCCCCCCCACAATGAGCAGTTCTTC. The variable domain in full, with the rest retrieved from reference TRBV2 and TRBJ2-1, is EPEVTQTPSHQVTQMGQEVILRCVPISNHLYFYWYRQILGQKVEFLVSFYNNEISEKSEIFDDQFSVERPDGSNFTLKIRSTKLEDSAMYFCASSESGSPPHNEQFFGPGTRLTVL.

The CDR3 DNA is TGTGCTAGTGGTTTGGTACAGGGACAGGGGGATCAGCCCCAGCATTTT. Amino acids: CASGLVQGQGDQPQHF. This chain links TRBV12-5 with TRBJ1-5; 11 bases line up with TRBD1. Germline V gives CDR1 LGHNT, CDR2 FRNRAP. This CDR3 is built from 16 residues. The V segment lost 0 bases and the J segment 5 bases; nucleotides outside the gene matches: 3.

The rearrangement joins TRBV5-4 to TRBJ1-1; TRBD1 matches 7 bases. CDR1 SGHNT and CDR2 YYREEE come from the germline V gene (reference sequence). The CDR3 is made up of 14 amino acids. V shed 4 bases, J shed 4 bases, and the junction held 7 bases outside the gene matches. The CDR3 DNA is TGTGCCAGCAGCCCCCAGGGGGTGAGCACTGAAGCTTTCTTT. It specifies CASSPQGVSTEAFF. Drawing the rest from reference TRBV5-4 and TRBJ1-1, the complete variable domain is ETGVTQSPTHLIKTRGQQVTLRCSSQSGHNTVSWYQQALGQGPQFIFQYYREEENGRGNFPPRFSGLQFPNYSSELNVNALELDDSALYLCASSPQGVSTEAFFGQGTRLTVV.

V usage is TRBV13 and J usage is TRBJ2-5, with D possibly matching TRBD2 (5 bases). The CDR3 sequence is 13 residues long. Germline lookup yields CDR1 PRHDT and CDR2 FYEKMQ (reference sequence). The ends were cut back, 3 bases at V and 3 bases at J, with 8 bases in the middle. Written as DNA, the CDR3 is TGTGCCAGCAGCTTGACTATCAAAGAGACCCAGTACTTC. Amino acids: CASSLTIKETQYF.

The chain has TRBV21-1 and TRBJ2-1; the table's D call, TRBD1, was not checked against the DNA. TRBV21-1 is listed as a pseudogene. This CDR3 spans 15 amino acids. CDR3 residues: CASSKERQPYNEQFF. CDR3 in DNA: TGTGCCAGCAGCAAAGAGAGACAACCCTACAATGAGCAGTTCTTC.

The gene calls are TRBV14 and TRBJ1-2; D perhaps matches TRBD1 (6 bases). Germline V lookup: CDR1 SGHDN, CDR2 FVKESK. The CDR3 is 13 amino acids. Trimming removed 3 bases at V and 8 bases at J, with 13 bases between. CDR3 bases: TGTGCCAGCAGCCAGGATAGCAGGGGAGGCTACACCTTC. Amino acids: CASSQDSRGGYTF.

The rearrangement uses TRBV10-1 and TRBJ2-3, with TRBD2 matching over 7 bases. Germline lookup yields CDR1 WNHNN and CDR2 SYGVQD (reference sequence). The CDR3 is 14 amino acids. The junction had 1 base not matched to a gene; V was cut back by 0 bases and J by 4 bases. CDR3 sequence: CASSESGGSDTQYF. CDR3 DNA: TGCGCCAGCAGTGAGTCCGGGGGGTCAGATACGCAGTATTTT.

The V call is TRBV20-1, the J call TRBJ2-5; the match to TRBD2 covers 10 bases. The CDR3 spans 14 residues. J was trimmed by 5 bases and V by 3 bases; bases with no gene match: 6. Germline lookup yields CDR1 DFQATT and CDR2 SNEGSKA (reference sequence). In DNA form, the CDR3 reads TGCAGTGCTAGTCCTTCGGGACTAGCGGAGACCCAGTACTTC. Amino acid sequence: CSASPSGLAETQYF.

This clone appeared a few times. The chain carries TRBV7-2 and TRBJ2-1; 9 bases match TRBD2. V lost 5 bases to trimming and J lost 4 bases; unmatched junction nucleotides: 6. The CDR3 runs 15 residues. The V gene's germline CDR1 is SGHTA and CDR2 FQGNSA. CDR3 amino acids: CASSDSGSQYNEQFF. The CDR3 DNA sequence: TGTGCCAGCAGCGATAGCGGGAGTCAATACAATGAGCAGTTCTTC.

The chain links TRBV28 to TRBJ2-2, with unresolved D. The CDR3 sequence is 12 residues long. V was trimmed by 5 bases and J by 8 bases, leaving 9 bases between them. Per germline, CDR1 MDHEN and CDR2 SYDVKM. The CDR3 DNA reads as TGTGCCAGCAGTGTTTTTGGTGGGGAGCTGTTTTTT. Translation gives CASSVFGGELFF.

The chain links TRBV28 to TRBJ1-2; 7 positions agree with TRBD1. Germline V gives CDR1 MDHEN, CDR2 SYDVKM. CDR3 length: 15 amino acids. V dropped 6 bases and J dropped 4; count of bases not matched to a gene: 11. The CDR3 protein is CASSFKDRSFYGYTF. The DNA for the CDR3 is TGTGCCAGCAGCTTCAAGGACAGGTCCTTCTATGGCTACACCTTC.

This chain joins TRBV19 and TRBJ1-5, with D possibly TRBD1 on 6 matching bases. Germline CDR1 and CDR2: LNHDA and SQIVND (reference sequence). The CDR3 has 14 residues. V was clipped by 8 bases and J by 4 bases, with 15 bases between them. In DNA form, the CDR3 reads TGTGCCAGTCAGTCCGTAGGGGGTAATCAGCCCCAGCATTTT. Its translation: CASQSVGGNQPQHF.

The J gene is TRBJ2-7, the V gene TRBV6-5, with TRBD1 as a possible D gene (5 bases). The germline CDR1 and CDR2 sequences are MNHEY and SVGAGI. This CDR3 has 13 amino acids. Trimming took off 6 bases at V and 2 bases at J, with 11 bases between the two ends. The CDR3 nucleotides are TGTGCCAGCAGAAGACAGCCCGCCTACGAGCAGTACTTC. This sequence encodes CASRRQPAYEQYF.

The genes are TRBV11-2 and TRBJ1-1, with D possibly being TRBD1 (6 bases). The V and J ends lost 4 bases and 4 bases respectively, with 13 bases between them. Germline assignment: CDR1 SGHAT and CDR2 FQNNGV. The CDR3 runs 14 residues. CDR3 nucleotides: TGTGCCAGCAGCTCCCCCAGGGGATCCACTGAAGCTTTCTTT. It codes for CASSSPRGSTEAFF.

The rearrangement joins TRBV3-1 (or the pseudogene TRBV3-2) to TRBJ2-5, with 14 bases matching TRBD2. The CDR3 has 18 amino acids. V lost 2 bases, J lost 2 bases, and 7 bases stayed unmatched. Germline V gene lookup returns CDR1 LGHDT and CDR2 YNNKEL (reference sequence). CDR3 protein: CASSQRTSGRSGQETQYF. CDR3 bases: TGTGCCAGCAGCCAACGGACTAGCGGGAGGAGTGGGCAAGAGACCCAGTACTTC.

The V call is TRBV5-6, the J call TRBJ2-3, with a tentative D call TRBD1 (5 bases). V was shortened by 4 bases and J by 3 bases, with 12 bases between the two germline ends. This CDR3 region has 14 residues. CDR1 and CDR2 from the germline V gene are SGHDT and YYEEEE. The CDR3 sequence: CASSPAGWTDTQYF. In DNA form, the CDR3 reads TGTGCCAGCAGCCCAGCAGGGTGGACAGATACGCAGTATTTT.